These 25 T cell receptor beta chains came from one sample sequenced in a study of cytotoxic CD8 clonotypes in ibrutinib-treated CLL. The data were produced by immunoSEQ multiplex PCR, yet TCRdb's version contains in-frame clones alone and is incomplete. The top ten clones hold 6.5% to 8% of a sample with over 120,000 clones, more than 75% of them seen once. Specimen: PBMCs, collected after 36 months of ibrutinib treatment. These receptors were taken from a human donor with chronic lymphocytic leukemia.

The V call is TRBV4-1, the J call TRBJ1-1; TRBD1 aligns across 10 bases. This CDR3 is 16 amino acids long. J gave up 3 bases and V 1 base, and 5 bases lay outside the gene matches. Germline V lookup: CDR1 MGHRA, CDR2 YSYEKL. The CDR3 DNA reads TGCGCCAGCAGCCAAGTCGTTGGACAGGGGGACACTGAAGCTTTCTTT. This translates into CASSQVVGQGDTEAFF.

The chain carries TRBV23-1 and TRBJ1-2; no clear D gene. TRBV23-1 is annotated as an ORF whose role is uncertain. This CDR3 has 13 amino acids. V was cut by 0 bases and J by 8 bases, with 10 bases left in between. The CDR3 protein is CASSQSGCEGYTF. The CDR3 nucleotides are TGCGCCAGCAGTCAATCGGGGTGTGAGGGCTACACCTTC.

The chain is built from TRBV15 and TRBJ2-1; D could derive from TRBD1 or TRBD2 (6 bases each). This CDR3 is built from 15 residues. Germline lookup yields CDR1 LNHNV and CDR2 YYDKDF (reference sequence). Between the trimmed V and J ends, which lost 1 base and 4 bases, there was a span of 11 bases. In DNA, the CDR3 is TGTGCCACCAGCAGAGGCCGGGGGCAGTACAATGAGCAGTTCTTC. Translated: CATSRGRGQYNEQFF.

CDR3 sequence (DNA): TGTGCCAGCAGTCCCCCCGGGACAGGGCTCCACGAGCAGTACTTC. This translates into CASSPPGTGLHEQYF. This sequence joins TRBV2 and TRBJ2-7; 9 nucleotides agree with TRBD1. The germline gives CDR1 SNHLY, CDR2 FYNNEI. With 5 bases clipped from V and 5 bases from J, the junction kept 10 bases outside the gene matches. CDR3 length: 15 amino acids.

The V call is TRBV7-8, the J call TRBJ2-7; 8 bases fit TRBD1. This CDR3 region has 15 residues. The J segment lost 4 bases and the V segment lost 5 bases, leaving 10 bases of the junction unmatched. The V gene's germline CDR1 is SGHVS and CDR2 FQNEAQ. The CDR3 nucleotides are TGTGCCAGCAGCCCCGACAGGGGAGCGGCTTACGAGCAGTACTTC. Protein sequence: CASSPDRGAAYEQYF.

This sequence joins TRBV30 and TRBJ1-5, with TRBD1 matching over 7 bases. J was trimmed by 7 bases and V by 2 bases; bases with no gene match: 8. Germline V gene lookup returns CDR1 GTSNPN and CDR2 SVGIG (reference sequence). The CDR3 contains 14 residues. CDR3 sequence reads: CAWSPDREGQPQHF. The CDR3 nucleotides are TGTGCCTGGAGTCCAGACAGGGAGGGACAGCCCCAGCATTTT.

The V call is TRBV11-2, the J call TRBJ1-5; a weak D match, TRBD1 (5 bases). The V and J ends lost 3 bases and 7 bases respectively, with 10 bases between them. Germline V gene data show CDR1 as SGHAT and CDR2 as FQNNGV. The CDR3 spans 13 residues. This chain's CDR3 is CASSFQPGQPQHF. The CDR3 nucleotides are TGTGCCAGCAGCTTTCAACCAGGGCAGCCCCAGCATTTT.

The CDR3: CASSLGSRDWTYEQYF. The CDR3 bases are TGTGCCAGCAGCTTGGGGTCCCGAGACTGGACCTACGAGCAGTACTTC. This chain links TRBV5-6 with TRBJ2-7, with D unresolved. The germline V and J ends were trimmed by 0 bases and 2 bases, with 15 bases remaining between them. Germline CDR1 is SGHDT and CDR2 is YYEEEE. The CDR3 is 16 residues long.

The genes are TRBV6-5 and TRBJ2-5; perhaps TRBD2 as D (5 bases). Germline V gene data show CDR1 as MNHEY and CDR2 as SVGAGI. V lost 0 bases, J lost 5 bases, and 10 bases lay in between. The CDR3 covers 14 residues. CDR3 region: CASSYSTSGETQYF. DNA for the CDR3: TGTGCCAGCAGTTACTCGACGAGCGGTGAGACCCAGTACTTC.

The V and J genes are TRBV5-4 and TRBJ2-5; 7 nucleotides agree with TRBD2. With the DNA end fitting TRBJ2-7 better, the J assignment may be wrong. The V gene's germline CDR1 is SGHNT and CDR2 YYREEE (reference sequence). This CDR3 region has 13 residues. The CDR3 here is CASSLWGGDEQYF. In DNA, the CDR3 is TGTGCCAGCAGCTTATGGGGAGGGGACGAGCAGTACTTC.

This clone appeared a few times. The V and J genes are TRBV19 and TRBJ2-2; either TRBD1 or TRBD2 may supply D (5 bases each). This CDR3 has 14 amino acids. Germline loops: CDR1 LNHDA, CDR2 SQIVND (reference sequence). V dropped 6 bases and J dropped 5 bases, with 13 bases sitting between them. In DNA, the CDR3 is TGTGCCAGTAGCATTGGGACGGAAACCGGGGAGCTGTTTTTT. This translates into CASSIGTETGELFF.

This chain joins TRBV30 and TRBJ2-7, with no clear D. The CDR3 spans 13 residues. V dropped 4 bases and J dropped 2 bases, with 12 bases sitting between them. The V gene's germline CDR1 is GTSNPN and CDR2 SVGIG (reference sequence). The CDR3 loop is CAWNKGSPYEQYF. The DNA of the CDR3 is TGTGCCTGGAATAAGGGCAGCCCCTACGAGCAGTACTTC. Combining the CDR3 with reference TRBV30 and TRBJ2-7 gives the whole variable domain SQTIHQWPATLVQPVGSPLSLECTVEGTSNPNLYWYRQAAGRGLQLLFYSVGIGQISSEVPQNLSASRPQDRQFILSSKKLLLSDSGFYLCAWNKGSPYEQYFGPGTRLTVT.

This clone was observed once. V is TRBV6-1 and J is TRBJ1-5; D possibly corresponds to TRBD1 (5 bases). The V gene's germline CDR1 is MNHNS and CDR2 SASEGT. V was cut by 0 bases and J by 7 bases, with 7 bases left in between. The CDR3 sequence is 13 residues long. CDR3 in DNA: TGTGCCAGCAGTGAAGCTTGGGGGCAGCCCCAGCATTTT. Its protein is CASSEAWGQPQHF.

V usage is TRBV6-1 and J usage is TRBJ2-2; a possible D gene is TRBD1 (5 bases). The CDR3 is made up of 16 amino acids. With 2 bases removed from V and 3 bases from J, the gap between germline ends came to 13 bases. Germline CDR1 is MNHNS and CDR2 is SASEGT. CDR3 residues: CASSETLLGHTGELFF. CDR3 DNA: TGTGCCAGCAGTGAAACCCTCCTGGGGCACACCGGGGAGCTGTTTTTT.

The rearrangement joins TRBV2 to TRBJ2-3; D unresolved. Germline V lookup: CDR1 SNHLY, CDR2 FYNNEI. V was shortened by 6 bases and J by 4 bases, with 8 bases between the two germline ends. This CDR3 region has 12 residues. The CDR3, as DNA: TGTGCCAGCAGACGAACAGCAGATACGCAGTATTTT. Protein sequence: CASRRTADTQYF.

The CDR3 region is CASSLAGASTDTQYF. The CDR3, as DNA: TGTGCCAGCAGCCTAGCGGGAGCTAGCACAGATACGCAGTATTTT. This chain links TRBV27 with TRBJ2-3; 10 bases align to TRBD2. Germline V CDR1 and CDR2: MNHEY, SMNVEV (reference sequence). The junction had 3 bases not matched to a gene; V was cut back by 6 bases and J by 0 bases. This CDR3 contains 15 residues.

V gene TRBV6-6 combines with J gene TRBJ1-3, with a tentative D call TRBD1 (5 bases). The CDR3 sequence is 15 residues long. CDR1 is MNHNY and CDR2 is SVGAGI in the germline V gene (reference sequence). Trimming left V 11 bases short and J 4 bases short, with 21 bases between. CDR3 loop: CAVRGSGESGNTIYF. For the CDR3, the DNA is TGTGCCGTTCGGGGCTCTGGAGAATCGGGAAACACCATATATTTT.

Here the CDR3 DNA reads TGTGCCAGCAGTTCCCATCACAGTGGTCCCGGGGAGCTGTTTTTT. As protein: CASSSHHSGPGELFF. The rearrangement uses TRBV27 and TRBJ2-2; no definite D call. Per germline, CDR1 MNHEY and CDR2 SMNVEV (reference sequence). V gave up 4 bases and J gave up 6 bases, with 15 bases separating them. The CDR3 loop spans 15 amino acids.

The CDR3 DNA is TGTGCCAGCAGCTTCTACGTCGGTGAAAAACTGTTTTTT. Encoded protein: CASSFYVGEKLFF. The rearrangement links TRBV5-4 to TRBJ1-4; D unclear. The V gene's germline CDR1 is SGHNT and CDR2 YYREEE (reference sequence). The CDR3 runs to 13 residues. V lost 2 bases and J lost 7, with 9 bases in between.

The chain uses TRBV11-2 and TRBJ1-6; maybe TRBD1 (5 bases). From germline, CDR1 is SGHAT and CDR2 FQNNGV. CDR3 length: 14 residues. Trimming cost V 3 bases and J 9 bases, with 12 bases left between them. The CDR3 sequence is CASSFRRQGSPLHF. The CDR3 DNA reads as TGTGCCAGCAGCTTTCGAAGGCAGGGTTCACCCCTCCACTTT.

This chain's CDR3 is CASTSDTGANVLTF. As DNA, the CDR3 is TGTGCCAGCACATCGGACACTGGGGCCAACGTCCTGACTTTC. This chain connects TRBV6-5 to TRBJ2-6, with D possibly matching TRBD1 (5 bases). Germline values: CDR1 MNHEY, CDR2 SVGAGI. Trimming cost V 7 bases and J 2 bases, with 9 bases left between them. The CDR3 has 14 amino acids.

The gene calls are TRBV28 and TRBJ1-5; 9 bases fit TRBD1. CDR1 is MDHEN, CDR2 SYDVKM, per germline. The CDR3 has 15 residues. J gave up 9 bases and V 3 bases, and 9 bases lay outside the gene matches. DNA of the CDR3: TGTGCCAGCAGTTTCGGGACAGGGATTCTAGGGCCCCAGCATTTT. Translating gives CASSFGTGILGPQHF.

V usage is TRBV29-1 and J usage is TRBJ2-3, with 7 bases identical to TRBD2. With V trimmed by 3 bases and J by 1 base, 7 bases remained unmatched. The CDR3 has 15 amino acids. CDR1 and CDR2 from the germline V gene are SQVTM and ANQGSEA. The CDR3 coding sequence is TGCAGCGTTGATGGGGGGGGTCTTCGCACAGATACGCAGTATTTT. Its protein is CSVDGGGLRTDTQYF.

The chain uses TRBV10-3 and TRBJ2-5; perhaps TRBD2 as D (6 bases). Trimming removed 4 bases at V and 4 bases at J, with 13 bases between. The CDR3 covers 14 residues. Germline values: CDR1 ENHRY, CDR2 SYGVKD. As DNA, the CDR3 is TGTGCCATCAGTGCAGCGGGTGGCGTAGAGACCCAGTACTTC. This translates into CAISAAGGVETQYF.

CDR3 sequence: CASSLQAPYEQYF. CDR3 nucleotides: TGTGCCAGCAGCTTACAAGCACCCTACGAGCAGTACTTC. The rearrangement uses TRBV7-2 and TRBJ2-7; D ambiguous. V gave up 2 bases and J gave up 2 bases, with 7 bases separating them. The CDR3 runs to 13 residues. Germline assignment: CDR1 SGHTA and CDR2 FQGNSA.